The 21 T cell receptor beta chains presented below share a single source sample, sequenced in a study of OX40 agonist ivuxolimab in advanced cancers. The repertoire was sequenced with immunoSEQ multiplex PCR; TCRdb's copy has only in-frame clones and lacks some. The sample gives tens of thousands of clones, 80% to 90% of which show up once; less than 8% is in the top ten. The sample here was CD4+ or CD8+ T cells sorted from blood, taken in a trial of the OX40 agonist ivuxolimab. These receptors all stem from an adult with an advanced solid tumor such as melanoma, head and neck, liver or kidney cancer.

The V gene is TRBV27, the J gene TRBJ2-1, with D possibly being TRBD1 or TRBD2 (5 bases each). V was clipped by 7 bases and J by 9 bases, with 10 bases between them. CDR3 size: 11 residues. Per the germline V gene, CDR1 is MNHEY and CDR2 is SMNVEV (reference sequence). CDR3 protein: CASNAGTEQFF. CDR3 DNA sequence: TGTGCCAGCAATGCCGGGACTGAGCAGTTCTTC.

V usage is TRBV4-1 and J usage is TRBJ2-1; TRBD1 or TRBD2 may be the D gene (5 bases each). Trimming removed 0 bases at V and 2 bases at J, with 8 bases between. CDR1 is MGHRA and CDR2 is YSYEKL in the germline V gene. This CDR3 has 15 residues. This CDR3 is CASSQEWDPYNEQFF. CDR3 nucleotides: TGCGCCAGCAGCCAAGAATGGGACCCCTACAATGAGCAGTTCTTC.

The CDR3 sequence: CASSRDGSSYEQYF. The CDR3 DNA is TGTGCCAGCAGCCGGGACGGAAGCTCCTACGAGCAGTACTTC. The chain couples TRBV7-9 to TRBJ2-7, with D perhaps matching TRBD1 or TRBD2 (5 bases each). The ends were cut back, 5 bases at V and 0 bases at J, with 11 bases in the middle. Germline V CDR1 and CDR2: SEHNR, FQNEAQ (reference sequence). The CDR3 length is 14 residues.

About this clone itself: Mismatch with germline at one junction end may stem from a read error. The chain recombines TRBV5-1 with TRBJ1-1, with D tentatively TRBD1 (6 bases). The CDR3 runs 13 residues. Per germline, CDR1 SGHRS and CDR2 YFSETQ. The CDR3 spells CASRLDRNTEAFF. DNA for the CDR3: TGCGCCAGCAGGTTGGACAGGAACACTGAAGCTTTCTTT. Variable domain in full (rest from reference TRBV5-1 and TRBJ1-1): KAGVTQTPRYLIKTRGQQVTLSCSPISGHRSVSWYQQTPGQGLQFLFEYFSETQRNKGNFPGRFSGRQFSNSRSEMNVSTLELGDSALYLCASRLDRNTEAFFGQGTRLTVV.

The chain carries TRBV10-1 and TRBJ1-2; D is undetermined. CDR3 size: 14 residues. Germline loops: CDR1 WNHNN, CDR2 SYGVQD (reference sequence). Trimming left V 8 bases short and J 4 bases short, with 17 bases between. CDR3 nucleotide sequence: TGCGCCAGCGGAGTCCAGCCTCGAGCCTATGGCTACACCTTC. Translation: CASGVQPRAYGYTF.

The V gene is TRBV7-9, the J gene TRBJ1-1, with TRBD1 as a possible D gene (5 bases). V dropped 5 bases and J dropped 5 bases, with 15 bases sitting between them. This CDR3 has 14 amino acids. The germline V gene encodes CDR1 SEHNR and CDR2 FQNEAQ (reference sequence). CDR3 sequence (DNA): TGTGCCAGCAGCCACAGTGGGGGGGTTACTGAAGCTTTCTTT. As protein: CASSHSGGVTEAFF.

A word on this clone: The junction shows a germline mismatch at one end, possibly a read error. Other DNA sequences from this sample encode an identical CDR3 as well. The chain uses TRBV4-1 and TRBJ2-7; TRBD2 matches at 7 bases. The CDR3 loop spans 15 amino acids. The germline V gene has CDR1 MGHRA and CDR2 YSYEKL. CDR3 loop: CASSQDSASGYEQYF. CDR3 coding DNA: TGTGCCAGCAGCCAAGATTCCGCTAGCGGCTACGAGCAGTACTTC.

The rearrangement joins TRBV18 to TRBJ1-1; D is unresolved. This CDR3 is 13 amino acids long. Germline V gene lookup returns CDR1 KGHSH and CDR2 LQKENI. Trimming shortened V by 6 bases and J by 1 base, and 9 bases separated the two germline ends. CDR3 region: CASSEHKNTEAFF. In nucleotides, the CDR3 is TGTGCCAGCTCGGAGCACAAGAACACTGAAGCTTTCTTT.

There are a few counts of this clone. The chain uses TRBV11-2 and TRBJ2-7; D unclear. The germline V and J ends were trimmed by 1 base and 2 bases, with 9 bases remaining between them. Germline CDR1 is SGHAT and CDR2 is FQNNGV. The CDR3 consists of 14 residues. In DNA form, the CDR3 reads TGTGCCAGCAGCTTAGCCCCCAACCCCTACGAGCAGTACTTC. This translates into CASSLAPNPYEQYF.

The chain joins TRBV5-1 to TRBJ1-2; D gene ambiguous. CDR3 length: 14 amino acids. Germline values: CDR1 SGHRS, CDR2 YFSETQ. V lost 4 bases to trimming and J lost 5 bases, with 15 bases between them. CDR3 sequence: CASSPDGGRYGYTF. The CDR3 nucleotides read TGCGCCAGCAGCCCGGACGGCGGAAGGTATGGCTACACCTTC.

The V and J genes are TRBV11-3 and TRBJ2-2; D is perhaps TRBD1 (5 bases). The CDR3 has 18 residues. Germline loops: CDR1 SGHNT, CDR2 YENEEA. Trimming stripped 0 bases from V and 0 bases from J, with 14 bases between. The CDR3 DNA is TGTGCCAGCAGCTTAGAGGTGCGGACACACCCGAACACCGGGGAGCTGTTTTTT. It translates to CASSLEVRTHPNTGELFF.

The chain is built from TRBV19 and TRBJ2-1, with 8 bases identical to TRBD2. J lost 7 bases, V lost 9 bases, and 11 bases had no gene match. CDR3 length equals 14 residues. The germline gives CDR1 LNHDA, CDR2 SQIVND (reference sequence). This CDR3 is CASLSGAGGNEQFF. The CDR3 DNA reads TGTGCCAGCCTGAGCGGGGCGGGGGGAAATGAGCAGTTCTTC.

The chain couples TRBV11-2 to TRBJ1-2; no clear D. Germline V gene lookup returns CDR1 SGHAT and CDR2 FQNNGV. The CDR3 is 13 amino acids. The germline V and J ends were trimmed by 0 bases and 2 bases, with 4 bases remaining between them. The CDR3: CASSLDRNYGYTF. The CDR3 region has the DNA TGTGCCAGCAGCTTAGACAGGAACTATGGCTACACCTTC.

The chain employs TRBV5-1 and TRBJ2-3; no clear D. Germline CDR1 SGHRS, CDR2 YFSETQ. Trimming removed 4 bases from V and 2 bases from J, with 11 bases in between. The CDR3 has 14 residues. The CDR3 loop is CASSTRHLTDTQYF. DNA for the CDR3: TGCGCCAGCAGCACTCGACATCTCACAGATACGCAGTATTTT.

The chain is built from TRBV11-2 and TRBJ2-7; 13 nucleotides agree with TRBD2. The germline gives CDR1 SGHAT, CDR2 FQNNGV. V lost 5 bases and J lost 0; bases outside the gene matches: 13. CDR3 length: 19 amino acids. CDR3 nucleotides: TGTGCCAGCAGCCATGAACTAGCGGGAGGGCCTGTACTCTCCTACGAGCAGTACTTC. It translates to CASSHELAGGPVLSYEQYF.

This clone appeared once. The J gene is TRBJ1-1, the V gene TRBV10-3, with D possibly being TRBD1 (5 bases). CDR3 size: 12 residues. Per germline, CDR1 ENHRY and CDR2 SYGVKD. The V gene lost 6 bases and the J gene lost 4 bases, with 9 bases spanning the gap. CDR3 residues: CAIRGGTTEAFF. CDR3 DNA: TGTGCCATCAGGGGGGGGACCACTGAAGCTTTCTTT.

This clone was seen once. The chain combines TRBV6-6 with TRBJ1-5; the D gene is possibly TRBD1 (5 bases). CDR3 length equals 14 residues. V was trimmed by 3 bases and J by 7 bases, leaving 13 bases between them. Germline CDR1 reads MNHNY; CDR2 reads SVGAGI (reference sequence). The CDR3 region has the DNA TGTGCCAGCAGTTATGGGGGGACTGGCCAGCCCCAGCATTTT. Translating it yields CASSYGGTGQPQHF.

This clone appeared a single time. CDR3 DNA sequence: TGTGCCAGCAGTTACTTGAGCGGGAGGGCAGGTGAGCAGTTCTTC. Translating gives CASSYLSGRAGEQFF. The chain has TRBV6-5 and TRBJ2-1; 10 nucleotides align to TRBD2. The V gene end was trimmed by 1 base and the J gene end by 9 bases; junction bases not matched to a gene: 6. The length of the CDR3 is 15 residues. Germline CDR1 is MNHEY and CDR2 is SVGAGI.

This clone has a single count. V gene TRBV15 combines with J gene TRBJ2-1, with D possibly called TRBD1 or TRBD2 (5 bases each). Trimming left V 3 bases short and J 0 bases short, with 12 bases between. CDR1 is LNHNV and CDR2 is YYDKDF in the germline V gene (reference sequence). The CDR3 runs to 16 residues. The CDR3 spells CATSSFPRGSYNEQFF. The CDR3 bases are TGTGCCACCAGCAGCTTCCCGAGGGGCTCCTACAATGAGCAGTTCTTC.

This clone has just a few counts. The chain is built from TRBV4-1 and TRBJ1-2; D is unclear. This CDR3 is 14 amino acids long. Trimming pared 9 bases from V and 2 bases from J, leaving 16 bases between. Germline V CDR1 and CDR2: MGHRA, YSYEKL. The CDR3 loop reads CASRGRMANYGYTF. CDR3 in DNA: TGCGCCAGTCGAGGACGGATGGCGAACTATGGCTACACCTTC.

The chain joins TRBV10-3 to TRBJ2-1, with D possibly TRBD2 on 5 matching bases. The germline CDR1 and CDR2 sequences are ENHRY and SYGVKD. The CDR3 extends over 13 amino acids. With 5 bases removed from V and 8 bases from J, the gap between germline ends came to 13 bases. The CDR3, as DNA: TGTGCCATCAGTCCTAGCCTAGGACATGAGCAGTTCTTC. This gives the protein CAISPSLGHEQFF.